The T cell receptor beta chain described here comes from a study of tumor-infiltrating lymphocytes in primary liver carcinoma. Study-level information: Donors underwent surgery for histopathologically diagnosed primary liver carcinoma. Samples returned roughly 3.5 to 7.5 million productive TCRbeta reads, a yield that was similar across tissue types. Donors had hepatocellular carcinoma or combined HCC and intrahepatic cholangiocarcinoma.

A constant-region primer primed TCR beta cDNA synthesis from 400 to 550 ng of total RNA. Employing slightly modified ARM-PCR, three nested multiplex PCR rounds were run, and these gave rise to the TCR beta libraries. The opening two PCR rounds, around 11 cycles each, paired TRBV1-TRBV30 forward primers with a C-beta reverse primer. MiXCR, applied by TCRdb to the multiplex PCR reads, yields one record per CDR3 protein. The sample lists around 170,000 distinct CDR3 sequences, less than 65% occurring once. This clonotype occurred once. Unsorted whole blood supplied the blood RNA, and germline DNA was isolated too. CDR1 is SGHNT, CDR2 YYREEE, per germline (reference sequence). Trimming removed 4 bases from V and 0 bases from J; junction bases left unmatched: 10. The CDR3 sequence is 18 residues long.

This receptor was obtained from a man between 35 and 55 years old with primary liver carcinoma and hepatitis B virus infection. Specimen: peripheral blood. The chain has TRBV5-4 and TRBJ2-6, with 7 positions matching TRBD1. CDR3 sequence: CASSLGQDLSSGANVLTF. The CDR3 DNA reads as TGTGCCAGCAGCCTTGGACAGGACTTGTCCTCTGGGGCCAACGTCCTGACTTTC.